A single sample is the source of the 10 T cell receptor beta chains below, sequenced in a study of T cell responses to AZD1222 COVID-19 vaccine. The protocol was immunoSEQ multiplex PCR, while the TCRdb copy is restricted to in-frame clones and leaves out a portion. The sample has approximately 140,000 clones, 92% seen once. This material consisted of peripheral blood, taken 28 days after the second AZD1222 dose. These receptor sequences come from an adult who received the AZD1222 COVID-19 vaccine.

V is TRBV5-6 and J is TRBJ1-2; D gene ambiguous. The CDR3 contains 11 residues. Germline CDR1 is SGHDT and CDR2 is YYEEEE. Trimming cost V 7 bases and J 6 bases, with 10 bases left between them. CDR3 sequence reads: CASRLGDGYTF. CDR3 DNA sequence: TGTGCCAGCCGGTTAGGTGATGGCTACACCTTC.

The rearrangement joins TRBV5-1 to TRBJ2-7; D is unresolved. Germline CDR1 is SGHRS and CDR2 is YFSETQ. V shed 0 bases and J shed 1 base, with 5 bases lying between them. The CDR3 totals 13 residues. CDR3 protein: CASSLGQSYEQYF. In DNA form, the CDR3 reads TGCGCCAGCAGCTTGGGTCAGTCCTACGAGCAGTACTTC.

V and J are TRBV6-5 and TRBJ1-1; no clear D. V lost 8 bases to trimming and J lost 0 bases, with 10 bases between them. Looked up from germline, CDR1 is MNHEY and CDR2 is SVGAGI. CDR3 length: 13 amino acids. This chain's CDR3 is CASGRTVNTEAFF. Written as DNA, the CDR3 is TGTGCCAGCGGGCGGACGGTGAACACTGAAGCTTTCTTT.

This clone was seen a single time. The chain combines TRBV7-9 with TRBJ1-2; D unclear. V was trimmed by 7 bases and J by 4 bases, leaving 16 bases between them. Germline-derived CDR1 and CDR2 are SEHNR and FQNEAQ (reference sequence). This CDR3 comprises 14 residues. The CDR3 sequence: CASTPPVRGYGYTF. In nucleotides, the CDR3 is TGTGCCAGCACCCCCCCGGTCCGGGGCTATGGCTACACCTTC.

This clone was detected once. The chain couples TRBV5-6 to TRBJ2-1, with D possibly TRBD2 on 5 matching bases. The CDR3 length is 14 residues. V lost 4 bases to trimming and J lost 3 bases, with 11 bases between them. CDR1 and CDR2 from the germline V gene are SGHDT and YYEEEE. CDR3 in amino acids: CASSAGDIYNEQFF. The CDR3 region has the DNA TGTGCCAGCAGCGCGGGTGACATCTACAATGAGCAGTTCTTC.

V and J are TRBV18 and TRBJ2-1, with TRBD1 as a possible D gene (5 bases). The V and J ends lost 0 bases and 4 bases respectively, with 13 bases between them. The CDR3 has 16 residues. Germline values: CDR1 KGHSH, CDR2 LQKENI. This CDR3 is CASSPPSRVRYNEQFF. The CDR3 DNA is TGTGCCAGCTCACCACCCTCCAGGGTGAGGTACAATGAGCAGTTCTTC.

The V and J genes are TRBV10-3 and TRBJ1-5; D is ambiguous. The CDR3 consists of 13 residues. Germline V gene sequence: CDR1 ENHRY, CDR2 SYGVKD. The ends were cut back, 11 bases at V and 5 bases at J, with 16 bases in the middle. The CDR3 DNA follows: TGTGCCTCGAAGGTTTCGGGCGATCAGCCCCAGCATTTT. Translating gives CASKVSGDQPQHF.

The genes are TRBV5-1 and TRBJ1-1; D may be TRBD1 (6 bases). Germline V gene sequence: CDR1 SGHRS, CDR2 YFSETQ. The CDR3 consists of 13 residues. The V and J ends lost 4 bases and 3 bases respectively, with 10 bases between them. The CDR3 DNA sequence: TGCGCCAGCAGCCTGGACAGCTACACTGAAGCTTTCTTT. This translates into CASSLDSYTEAFF.

The chain joins TRBV6-5 to TRBJ2-1, with D perhaps matching TRBD2 (5 bases). The CDR3 totals 15 residues. The V gene's germline CDR1 is MNHEY and CDR2 SVGAGI. Trimming left V 10 bases short and J 1 base short, with 17 bases between. The CDR3 region has the DNA TGTGCCACGAGCGGACTTGGGAAGTCCTACAATGAGCAGTTCTTC. Translated: CATSGLGKSYNEQFF.

The chain has TRBV15 and TRBJ1-1, with no clear D. Trimming stripped 3 bases from V and 5 bases from J, with 10 bases between. The germline CDR1 and CDR2 sequences are LNHNV and YYDKDF (reference sequence). The CDR3 is 13 amino acids. CDR3 region: CATSREEGTEAFF. As DNA, the CDR3 is TGTGCCACCAGCAGGGAGGAGGGTACTGAAGCTTTCTTT.